This T cell receptor (beta chain) was sequenced for a study of blood T cell repertoires in COVID-19. Study-level background: Both acute and convalescent COVID-19 samples were obtained from the United States, Italy and Spain. PBMCs, B-cell-depleted T cells, or T cells were the source of the cDNA or gDNA that made up the material.

This CDR3 comprises 16 residues. The germline gives CDR1 LNHNV, CDR2 YYDKDF (reference sequence). V was pared by 3 bases and J by 7 bases, with 10 bases of the junction left unmatched. TCRdb keeps only in-frame clones here, not all; method: immunoSEQ multiplex PCR. Seen here are some 98,000 clones, about 80% observed once, and the top ten hold 8.5% to 12%. The V and J genes are TRBV15 and TRBJ1-4; 8 nucleotides line up with TRBD1. Sequencing used peripheral blood. This clonotype originated in a man in his 70s with acute or convalescent COVID-19. CDR3 protein: CATSRSQGVPREKLFF. CDR3 in DNA: TGTGCCACCAGCAGGTCACAGGGGGTACCGCGTGAAAAACTGTTTTTT.